Following are 24 T cell receptor beta chains from one sample sequenced in a study of blood T cell repertoires in COVID-19. Only in-frame clones appear in the TCRdb table, and some are missing; sequencing was by immunoSEQ multiplex PCR. The sample holds 120,000 or so clones, 70% to 90% seen once. Sample: peripheral blood. Source of these receptors: a woman between 50 and 59 years old with acute or convalescent COVID-19.

The chain joins TRBV2 to TRBJ2-2, with TRBD2 matching over 7 bases. With 3 bases clipped from V and 5 bases from J, the junction kept 3 bases outside the gene matches. Germline assignment: CDR1 SNHLY and CDR2 FYNNEI. The CDR3 sequence is 14 residues long. CDR3 sequence (DNA): TGTGCCAGCAGTGATCTAGCGGATACCGGGGAGCTGTTTTTT. It translates to CASSDLADTGELFF.

The count of this clone is one. This sequence joins TRBV5-4 and TRBJ2-5; D gene uncertain. The CDR3 length is 13 residues. Germline V CDR1 and CDR2: SGHNT, YYREEE (reference sequence). V was shortened by 1 base and J by 9 bases, with 13 bases between the two germline ends. CDR3 protein: CASSLYLGEAQYF. The CDR3 coding sequence is TGTGCCAGCAGCTTGTACTTAGGCGAGGCCCAGTACTTC. The entire variable domain, with the rest obtained from reference TRBV5-4 and TRBJ2-5, is as follows: ETGVTQSPTHLIKTRGQQVTLRCSSQSGHNTVSWYQQALGQGPQFIFQYYREEENGRGNFPPRFSGLQFPNYSSELNVNALELDDSALYLCASSLYLGEAQYFGPGTRLLVL.

The chain links TRBV18 to TRBJ2-7, with D perhaps TRBD2 (6 bases). The CDR3 loop spans 15 amino acids. Germline assignment: CDR1 KGHSH and CDR2 LQKENI. Trimming took off 5 bases at V and 7 bases at J, with 21 bases between the two ends. CDR3 bases: TGTGCCAGCTCATCCAACCCTAGGGGAGGTGGGGAGCAGTACTTC. It translates to CASSSNPRGGGEQYF. The full variable domain, completed using reference TRBV18 and TRBJ2-7, is NAGVMQNPRHLVRRRGQEARLRCSPMKGHSHVYWYRQLPEEGLKFMVYLQKENIIDESGMPKERFSAEFPKEGPSILRIQQVVRGDSAAYFCASSSNPRGGGEQYFGPGTRLTVT.

The CDR3 loop is CASSSTNTDTQYF. The CDR3 coding sequence is TGTGCCAGCAGTTCTACTAACACAGATACGCAGTATTTT. This chain uses TRBV7-3 with TRBJ2-3; no reliable D call. Germline CDR1 is SGHTA and CDR2 is FQGTGA. CDR3 length: 13 residues. V was trimmed by 6 bases and J by 2 bases, leaving 9 bases between them.

The gene calls are TRBV7-2 and TRBJ2-5, with a possible D match to TRBD1 (5 bases). V was trimmed by 0 bases and J by 8 bases, leaving 7 bases between them. Germline V gives CDR1 SGHTA, CDR2 FQGNSA. This CDR3 has 12 residues. The CDR3: CASSLARATQYF. CDR3 bases: TGTGCCAGCAGCTTAGCCAGGGCCACCCAGTACTTC.

This sequence joins TRBV3-1 (or the pseudogene TRBV3-2) and TRBJ2-7; 11 bases align to TRBD2. Losses at the gene ends were 4 bases for V and 5 bases for J; bases not matched to a gene: 19. The CDR3 covers 19 residues. In germline, CDR1 is LGHDT, CDR2 YNNKEL (reference sequence). The CDR3 nucleotides are TGTGCCAGCAGCCGCTTCGGCACTAGCGGGAGTGCGGGATGGGACGAGCAGTACTTC. Protein sequence: CASSRFGTSGSAGWDEQYF.

V gene TRBV7-2 combines with J gene TRBJ1-1; 7 bases are shared with TRBD1. Trimming removed 5 bases from V and 5 bases from J; junction bases left unmatched: 5. Germline V gives CDR1 SGHTA, CDR2 FQGNSA. The CDR3 totals 13 residues. CDR3 residues: CASSAGQKTEAFF. The DNA of the CDR3 is TGTGCCAGCAGCGCGGGACAGAAGACTGAAGCTTTCTTT.

This sequence joins TRBV11-2 and TRBJ2-7; weak D call: TRBD1 (5 bases). V gave up 8 bases and J gave up 1 base, with 9 bases separating them. The CDR3 spans 12 residues. Germline CDR1 is SGHAT and CDR2 is FQNNGV. CDR3 region: CASLGDSYEQYF. CDR3 nucleotide sequence: TGTGCCAGCTTAGGGGATTCCTACGAGCAGTACTTC.

Remarks on this clone: At one of its ends the junction is not consistent with the germline gene, which may arise from a read error. The chain employs TRBV3-1 (or the pseudogene TRBV3-2) and TRBJ1-3; D gene unclear. CDR1 and CDR2 from the germline V gene are LGHDT and YNNKEL (reference sequence). The CDR3 has 12 residues. The CDR3 sequence: CASSQSGGSLDF. The DNA for the CDR3 is TGTGCCAGCAGCCAGTCGGGTGGCAGCCTAGATTTT.

J is TRBJ1-1 and V is TRBV18, with D unresolved. Germline CDR1 is KGHSH and CDR2 is LQKENI. This CDR3 contains 14 residues. V gave up 2 bases and J gave up 0 bases, with 7 bases separating them. DNA for the CDR3: TGTGCCAGCTCACCAGACATAATGAACACTGAAGCTTTCTTT. Its protein is CASSPDIMNTEAFF.

The V gene is TRBV5-5, the J gene TRBJ2-1; unclear D gene. CDR1 and CDR2 from the germline V gene are SGHKS and YYEKEE (reference sequence). CDR3 size: 15 residues. The V end was cut by 4 bases, the J end by 4 bases, with 15 bases between. CDR3 in DNA: TGTGCCAGCAGCCAGTTTGGAGAGACTTACAATGAGCAGTTCTTC. Its translation: CASSQFGETYNEQFF.

This chain joins TRBV27 and TRBJ1-5, with D possibly matching TRBD1 (6 bases). This CDR3 spans 16 amino acids. CDR1 MNHEY and CDR2 SMNVEV come from the germline V gene (reference sequence). V lost 5 bases and J lost 1, with 15 bases in between. The CDR3 DNA sequence: TGTGCCAGCAGTCTAACACAGGGTGGGAGCAATCAGCCCCAGCATTTT. This sequence encodes CASSLTQGGSNQPQHF.

The gene calls are TRBV20-1 and TRBJ1-4, with D perhaps TRBD1 (6 bases). V was trimmed by 3 bases and J by 2 bases, leaving 10 bases between them. The germline V gene has CDR1 DFQATT and CDR2 SNEGSKA (reference sequence). The CDR3 sequence is 14 residues long. The CDR3 is CSASQGQTNEKLFF. DNA for the CDR3: TGCAGTGCTAGTCAAGGACAGACTAATGAAAAACTGTTTTTT.

V and J are TRBV18 and TRBJ1-5; no firm D call. V was trimmed by 3 bases and J by 7 bases, leaving 10 bases between them. Looked up from germline, CDR1 is KGHSH and CDR2 is LQKENI. This CDR3 is built from 13 residues. The CDR3 loop is CASSPGNAQPQHF. Here the CDR3 DNA reads TGTGCCAGCTCACCCGGGAATGCGCAGCCCCAGCATTTT.

The chain carries TRBV7-9 and TRBJ1-4; a possible D gene is TRBD1 (6 bases). Germline V CDR1 and CDR2: SEHNR, FQNEAQ (reference sequence). V lost 5 bases and J lost 5, with 15 bases in between. CDR3 length equals 15 residues. CDR3 in amino acids: CASSLPTGLNEKLFF. CDR3 nucleotide sequence: TGTGCCAGCAGCCTACCGACAGGTCTGAATGAAAAACTGTTTTTT.

This clone was observed a single time. The chain recombines TRBV6-5 with TRBJ2-1; D uncertain. The germline V gene encodes CDR1 MNHEY and CDR2 SVGAGI. The CDR3 spans 13 residues. V gave up 1 base and J gave up 5 bases, with 6 bases separating them. The CDR3 nucleotides are TGTGCCAGCAGTTACTTGGCGGACAATGAGCAGTTCTTC. Translating it yields CASSYLADNEQFF.

The chain employs TRBV7-8 and TRBJ2-2, with 7 bases aligning to TRBD1. The ends lost 5 bases at V and 2 bases at J; junction bases unmatched: 8. Germline V lookup: CDR1 SGHVS, CDR2 FQNEAQ. CDR3 length equals 16 residues. Here the CDR3 DNA reads TGTGCCAGCAGCCTTCGACAGGGCCTTAACACCGGGGAGCTGTTTTTT. Translation: CASSLRQGLNTGELFF.

The chain has TRBV10-3 and TRBJ2-5; D gene unclear. The CDR3 length is 13 residues. CDR1 is ENHRY, CDR2 SYGVKD, per germline. V lost 2 bases and J lost 3, with 7 bases in between. In nucleotides, the CDR3 is TGTGCCATCAGTGAGGTGGCAGAAGAGACCCAGTACTTC. Residues: CAISEVAEETQYF.

This chain joins TRBV11-2 and TRBJ1-4; 10 nucleotides line up with TRBD1. Germline-derived CDR1 and CDR2 are SGHAT and FQNNGV. After removal of 4 bases from V and 2 bases from J, the junction contained 10 bases not matched to a gene. The length of the CDR3 is 18 residues. The DNA of the CDR3 is TGTGCCAGCAGCTCGCGTCCGGGACAGGGGTTCACTAATGAAAAACTGTTTTTT. Protein sequence: CASSSRPGQGFTNEKLFF.

The chain has TRBV7-9 and TRBJ2-3, with D possibly being TRBD2 (5 bases). V was trimmed by 7 bases and J by 3 bases, leaving 14 bases between them. This CDR3 has 14 residues. Germline lookup yields CDR1 SEHNR and CDR2 FQNEAQ (reference sequence). CDR3 residues: CASIRTGKTDTQYF. In DNA, the CDR3 is TGTGCCAGCATCCGGACGGGGAAAACAGATACGCAGTATTTT.

The chain recombines TRBV28 with TRBJ1-5; possible D gene TRBD1, 5 bases. This CDR3 spans 14 amino acids. Per germline, CDR1 MDHEN and CDR2 SYDVKM. Between the trimmed V and J ends, which lost 6 bases and 4 bases, there was a span of 13 bases. CDR3: CASRRGHLNQPQHF. The CDR3 DNA is TGTGCCAGCAGACGAGGACACTTAAATCAGCCCCAGCATTTT.

The chain employs TRBV9 and TRBJ1-1; 10 nucleotides match TRBD1. Germline CDR1 and CDR2: SGDLS and YYNGEE. After removal of 3 bases from V and 0 bases from J, the junction contained 11 bases not matched to a gene. The CDR3 loop spans 18 amino acids. This CDR3 reads CASSGDRGLPGVNTEAFF. The CDR3 region has the DNA TGTGCCAGCAGCGGAGACAGGGGGCTCCCCGGGGTGAACACTGAAGCTTTCTTT.

The rearrangement uses TRBV19 and TRBJ1-5; 9 nucleotides agree with TRBD1. The CDR3 loop spans 17 amino acids. The germline V gene encodes CDR1 LNHDA and CDR2 SQIVND (reference sequence). V gave up 3 bases and J gave up 6 bases; unmatched junction bases: 12. DNA for the CDR3: TGTGCCAGTAGTATCCCCCACGGGACAGGGTTCTTTCAGCCCCAGCATTTT. Translating it yields CASSIPHGTGFFQPQHF.

The J gene is TRBJ2-7, the V gene TRBV25-1, with TRBD1 identical over 8 bases. Germline V gene sequence: CDR1 MGHDK, CDR2 SYGVNS. Trimming removed 5 bases from V and 7 bases from J; junction bases left unmatched: 10. The CDR3 contains 14 residues. In DNA, the CDR3 is TGTGCCAGCAGTAGCTGGACAGGGTTCGGTGAGCAGTACTTC. This codes for CASSSWTGFGEQYF.